The text below deals with one T cell receptor (beta chain). Its antigen is not yet known. No base quality information exists; no much larger clone differs at one position. The data are from a study of PD-1 blockade in classical Hodgkin lymphoma (dated by TCRdb to 2020 to 2021). Background for the entire study: The study used TCR beta sequencing and CyTOF to define a peripheral blood immune signature of response to PD-1 blockade in classical Hodgkin lymphoma.

From cysteine to phenylalanine, the CDR3 is 15 amino acids long. Left in the record is the CDR3 DNA by itself, 45 bases read in frame from the first base. As encoded in the germline V gene, CDR1 is MNHNS while CDR2 is SASEGT. V gives up 2 bases and J gives up 0 bases, and the segment between their germline ends measures 8 bases. The Qiagen DNeasy kit was used to extract genomic DNA both from unsorted PBMCs and from the negatively selected CD4+ and CD8+ fractions. TCR beta CDR3 regions were subjected to amplification by immunoSEQ multiplex PCR with primers that anneal to V and J segments. A synthetic immune receptor repertoire was used to minimize amplification bias, and any residual bias was removed computationally once sequencing was done. Per the original workflow: Repertoire diversity was quantified as the Shannon entropy index using custom Python scripts. Unsorted, CD4+ and CD8+ repertoires were examined separately, except in combined analyses, for which CD4+ and CD8+ sequences were merged in silico. The table comes from immuneACCESS by way of TCRdb, which keeps in-frame sequences with V and J called. Part of the clones is missing from these tables; in studies checked, under half for an unresolved V gene and the rest for unknown reasons. V and J calls and clone size follow that table, whereas D and trimming were derived from the DNA. In this sample the table shows 15,000 to 20,000 clones, approximately 84% of which occur a single time. Under 9% of the sample is in the top ten clones.

The time point label, read with the paper, signifies: newly diagnosed, previously untreated cHL patient sample. PBMCs from patients with newly diagnosed, previously untreated classical Hodgkin lymphoma were sequenced as a comparison group for the relapsed/refractory trial patients. Peripheral blood was collected in 8 mL Vacutainer Cell Preparation Tubes, from which PBMCs were isolated by centrifugation and then cryopreserved. What the research found in general, with its limitations: The study covered only a single clinical trial cohort, and the causes of the repertoire differences, possibly disease activity or prior therapy, were still not defined. Baseline TCR diversity was reported as lower in newly diagnosed patients than in healthy donors, and lower still in relapsed/refractory patients.

The receptor comes from a human donor with classical Hodgkin lymphoma. This chain joins TRBV6-1 to TRBJ2-4, with no reliable assignment of the D segment. Source material: peripheral blood mononuclear cells (PBMCs). CDR3 region: CASSEIGLAKNIQYF. The DNA sequence is given as TGTGCCAGCAGTGAAATAGGCCTAGCCAAAAACATTCAGTACTTC.